This T cell receptor beta chain is drawn from a study of PD-1 blockade in classical Hodgkin lymphoma. Broader study findings: Reports indicated that newly diagnosed patients had lower baseline TCR diversity than healthy donors did. Partial responders and progressors had significantly lower baseline TCR diversity. Underlying causes for the observed repertoire differences were not defined, possibly disease activity or prior therapy.

This clone was counted between two and nine times. The antigen is unknown. Measured with immunoSEQ multiplex PCR; TCRdb has only the in-frame clones, and not every one. The profile covers roughly 30,000 clones, with approximately 79% appearing a single time and over 0.5% taken by the ten largest. Time point in this sample: cycle 4 day 1 (C4D1), after more than five weeks of nivolumab. With no exception, relapse followed autologous stem cell transplantation in all patients, and brentuximab vedotin exposure varied. Purification of CD4+ T cells from thawed PBMCs was achieved by magnetic negative selection. Germline CDR1 LNHDA, CDR2 SQIVND (reference sequence). Trimming shortened V by 6 bases and J by 3 bases, and 12 bases separated the two germline ends. The CDR3 sequence is 14 residues long.

This chain connects TRBV19 to TRBJ1-5; D might be TRBD1 (5 bases). The material sequenced was CD4+ T cells from blood, taken before the fourth cycle of nivolumab. The receptor was isolated from a human donor with classical Hodgkin lymphoma. The CDR3 protein is CASSGAPNNQPQHF. In nucleotides, the CDR3 is TGTGCCAGTAGCGGGGCCCCCAACAATCAGCCCCAGCATTTT.